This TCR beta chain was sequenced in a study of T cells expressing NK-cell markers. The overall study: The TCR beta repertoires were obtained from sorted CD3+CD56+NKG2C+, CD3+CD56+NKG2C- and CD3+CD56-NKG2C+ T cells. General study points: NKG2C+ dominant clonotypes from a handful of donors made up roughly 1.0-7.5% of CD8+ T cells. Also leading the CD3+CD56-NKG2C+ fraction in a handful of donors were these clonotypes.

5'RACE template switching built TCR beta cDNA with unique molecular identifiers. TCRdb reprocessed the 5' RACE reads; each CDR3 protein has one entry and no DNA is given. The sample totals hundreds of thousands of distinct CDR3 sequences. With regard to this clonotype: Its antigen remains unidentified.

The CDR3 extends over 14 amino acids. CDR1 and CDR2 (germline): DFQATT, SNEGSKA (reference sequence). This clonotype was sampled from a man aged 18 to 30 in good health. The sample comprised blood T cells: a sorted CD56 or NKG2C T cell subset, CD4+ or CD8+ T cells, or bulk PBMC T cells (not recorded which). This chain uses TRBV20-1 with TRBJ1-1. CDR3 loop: CSAAREGANTEAFF.